The clone carrying this T cell receptor (beta chain) was recorded at least ten times. This entry comes from a study of T cells of healthy individuals. TCRdb reprocessed the 5' RACE reads with MiXCR, giving one entry per CDR3 protein. Of about 96,000 distinct CDR3 sequences listed, 17% are singletons. From germline, CDR1 is SGHTS and CDR2 YDEGEE. V lost 5 bases and J 4 bases, leaving 10 bases between the germline ends. The CDR3 has 13 amino acids. This receptor was taken from a human donor in good health. The chain recombines TRBV5-8 with TRBJ2-1; the D is unclear. The CDR3: CASRDGYYNEQFF. The DNA for the CDR3 is TGTGCCAGCAGGGACGGTTATTACAATGAGCAGTTCTTC. Using reference TRBV5-8 and TRBJ2-1 for the parts outside the CDR3, the full variable domain is EAGVTQSPTHLIKTRGQQATLRCSPISGHTSVYWYQQALGLGLQFLLWYDEGEERNRGNFPPRFSGRQFPNYSSELNVNALELEDSALYLCASRDGYYNEQFFGPGTRLTVL.